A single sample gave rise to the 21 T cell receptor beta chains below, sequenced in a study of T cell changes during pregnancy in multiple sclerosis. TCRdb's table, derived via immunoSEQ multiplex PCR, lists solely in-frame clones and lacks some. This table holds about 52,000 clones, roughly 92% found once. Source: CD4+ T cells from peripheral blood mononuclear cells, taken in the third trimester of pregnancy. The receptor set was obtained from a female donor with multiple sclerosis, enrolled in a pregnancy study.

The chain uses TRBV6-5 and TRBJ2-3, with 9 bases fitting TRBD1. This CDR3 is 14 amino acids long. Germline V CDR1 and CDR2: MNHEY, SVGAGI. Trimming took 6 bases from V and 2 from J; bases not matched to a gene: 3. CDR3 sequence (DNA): TGTGCCAGCAGCCAACAGGGGGCCACAGATACGCAGTATTTT. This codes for CASSQQGATDTQYF.

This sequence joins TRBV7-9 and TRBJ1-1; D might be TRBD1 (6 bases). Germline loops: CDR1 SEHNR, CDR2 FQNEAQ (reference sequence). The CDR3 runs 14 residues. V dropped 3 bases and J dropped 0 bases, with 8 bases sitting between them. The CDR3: CASSFGTLNTEAFF. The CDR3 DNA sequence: TGTGCCAGCAGCTTCGGGACACTGAACACTGAAGCTTTCTTT.

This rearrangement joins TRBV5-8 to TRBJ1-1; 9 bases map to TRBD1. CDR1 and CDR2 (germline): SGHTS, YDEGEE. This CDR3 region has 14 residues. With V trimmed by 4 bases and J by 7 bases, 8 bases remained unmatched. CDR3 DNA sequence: TGTGCCAGCAGCCTGGCTGGACAGGGGCTTGAAGCTTTCTTT. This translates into CASSLAGQGLEAFF.

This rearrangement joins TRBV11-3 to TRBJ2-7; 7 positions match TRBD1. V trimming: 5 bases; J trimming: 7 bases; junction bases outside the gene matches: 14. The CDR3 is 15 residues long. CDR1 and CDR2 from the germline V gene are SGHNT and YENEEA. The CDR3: CASSPGQSLNGEQYF. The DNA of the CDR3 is TGTGCCAGCAGCCCGGGACAGTCCCTAAATGGGGAGCAGTACTTC.

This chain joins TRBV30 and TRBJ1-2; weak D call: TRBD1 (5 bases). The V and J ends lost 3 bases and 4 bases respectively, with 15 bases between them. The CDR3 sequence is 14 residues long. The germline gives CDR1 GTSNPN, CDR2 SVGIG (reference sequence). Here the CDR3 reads CAWSGGTIFYGYTF. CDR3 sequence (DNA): TGTGCCTGGAGCGGGGGGACGATCTTCTATGGCTACACCTTC. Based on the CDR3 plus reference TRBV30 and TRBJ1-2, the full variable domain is SQTIHQWPATLVQPVGSPLSLECTVEGTSNPNLYWYRQAAGRGLQLLFYSVGIGQISSEVPQNLSASRPQDRQFILSSKKLLLSDSGFYLCAWSGGTIFYGYTFGSGTRLTVV.

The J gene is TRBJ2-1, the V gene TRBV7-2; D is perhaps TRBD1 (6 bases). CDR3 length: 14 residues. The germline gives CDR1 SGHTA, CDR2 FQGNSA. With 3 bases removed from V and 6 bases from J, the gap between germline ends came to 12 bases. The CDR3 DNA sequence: TGTGCCAGCAGCTTTGACAGGTATGGCAATGAGCAGTTCTTC. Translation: CASSFDRYGNEQFF.

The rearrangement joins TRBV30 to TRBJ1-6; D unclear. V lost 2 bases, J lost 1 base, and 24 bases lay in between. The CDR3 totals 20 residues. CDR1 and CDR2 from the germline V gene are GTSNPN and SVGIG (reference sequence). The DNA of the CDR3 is TGTGCCTGGAGTCCTCGGGTCGGGATATCGTCTCAGTCCTATAATTCACCCCTCCACTTT. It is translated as CAWSPRVGISSQSYNSPLHF.

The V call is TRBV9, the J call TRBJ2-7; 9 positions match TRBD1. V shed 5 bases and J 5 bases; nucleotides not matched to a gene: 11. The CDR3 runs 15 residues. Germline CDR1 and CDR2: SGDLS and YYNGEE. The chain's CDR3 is CASRPGQGNPHEQYF. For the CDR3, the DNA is TGTGCCAGCAGGCCTGGACAGGGGAATCCCCACGAGCAGTACTTC. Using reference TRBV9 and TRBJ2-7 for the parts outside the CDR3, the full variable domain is DSGVTQTPKHLITATGQRVTLRCSPRSGDLSVYWYQQSLDQGLQFLIQYYNGEERAKGNILERFSAQQFPDLHSELNLSSLELGDSALYFCASRPGQGNPHEQYFGPGTRLTVT.

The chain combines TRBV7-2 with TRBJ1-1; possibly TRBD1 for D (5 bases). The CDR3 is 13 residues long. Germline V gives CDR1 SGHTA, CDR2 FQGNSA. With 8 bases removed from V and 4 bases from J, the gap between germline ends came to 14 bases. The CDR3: CASQPPGATEAFF. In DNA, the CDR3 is TGTGCCAGCCAGCCCCCTGGGGCCACTGAAGCTTTCTTT.

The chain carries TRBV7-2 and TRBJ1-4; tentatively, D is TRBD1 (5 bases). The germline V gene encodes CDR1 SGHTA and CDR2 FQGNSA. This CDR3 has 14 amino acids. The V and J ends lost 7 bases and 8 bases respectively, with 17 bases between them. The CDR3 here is CASKRRTFDEKLFF. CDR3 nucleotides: TGTGCCAGCAAGAGGCGGACATTTGACGAAAAACTGTTTTTT.

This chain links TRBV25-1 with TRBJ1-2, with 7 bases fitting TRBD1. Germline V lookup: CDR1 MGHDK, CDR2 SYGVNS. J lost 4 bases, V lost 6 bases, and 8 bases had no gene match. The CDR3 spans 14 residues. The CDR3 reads CASSSLRDSYGYTF. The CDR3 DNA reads TGTGCCAGCAGCTCCTTAAGGGACAGCTATGGCTACACCTTC.

The CDR3 coding sequence is TGTGCCAGCAGCTTAGCGGGTAGCGGGGGAGGAGGTGAGCAGTTCTTC. This gives the protein CASSLAGSGGGGEQFF. The chain carries TRBV7-7 and TRBJ2-1; TRBD2 matches at 9 bases. V was pared by 0 bases and J by 9 bases, with 9 bases of the junction left unmatched. The V gene's germline CDR1 is SSHAT and CDR2 FNYEAQ (reference sequence). This CDR3 comprises 16 residues.

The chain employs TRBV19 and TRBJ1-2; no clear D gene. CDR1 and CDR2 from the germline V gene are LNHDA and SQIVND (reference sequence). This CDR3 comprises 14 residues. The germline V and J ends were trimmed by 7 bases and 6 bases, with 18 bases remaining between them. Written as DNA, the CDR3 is TGTGCCAGTAACCCCACCCTGCTCGACAATGGCTACACCTTC. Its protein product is CASNPTLLDNGYTF.

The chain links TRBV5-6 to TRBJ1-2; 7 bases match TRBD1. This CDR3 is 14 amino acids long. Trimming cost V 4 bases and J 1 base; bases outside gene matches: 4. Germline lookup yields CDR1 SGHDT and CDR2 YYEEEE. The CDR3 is CASSPGQVNYGYTF. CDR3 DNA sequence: TGTGCCAGCAGCCCCGGACAGGTTAACTATGGCTACACCTTC.

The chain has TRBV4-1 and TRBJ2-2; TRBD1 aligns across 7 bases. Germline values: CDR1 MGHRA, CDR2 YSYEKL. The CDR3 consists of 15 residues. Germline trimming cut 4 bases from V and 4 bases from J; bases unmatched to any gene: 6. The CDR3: CASSLTTGFTGELFF. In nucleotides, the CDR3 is TGCGCCAGCAGCCTAACGACAGGGTTCACCGGGGAGCTGTTTTTT.

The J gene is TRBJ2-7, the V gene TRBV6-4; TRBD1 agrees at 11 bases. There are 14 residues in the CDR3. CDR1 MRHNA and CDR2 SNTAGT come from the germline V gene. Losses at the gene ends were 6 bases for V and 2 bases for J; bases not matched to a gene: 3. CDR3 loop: CASRRGQGAYEQYF. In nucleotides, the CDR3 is TGTGCCAGCAGGAGGGGACAGGGGGCCTACGAGCAGTACTTC.

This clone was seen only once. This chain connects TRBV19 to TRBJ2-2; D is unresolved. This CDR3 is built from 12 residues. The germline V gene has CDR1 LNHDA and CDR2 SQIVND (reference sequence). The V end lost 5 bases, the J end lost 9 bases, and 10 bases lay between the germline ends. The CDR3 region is CASSLVARELFF. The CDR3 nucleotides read TGTGCCAGTAGTCTAGTGGCTCGGGAGCTGTTTTTT.

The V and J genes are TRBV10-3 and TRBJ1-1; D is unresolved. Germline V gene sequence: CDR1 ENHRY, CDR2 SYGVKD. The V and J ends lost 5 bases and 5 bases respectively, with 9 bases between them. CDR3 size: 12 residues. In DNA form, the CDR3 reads TGTGCCATCAGTAGAGGAACAACTGAAGCTTTCTTT. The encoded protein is CAISRGTTEAFF.

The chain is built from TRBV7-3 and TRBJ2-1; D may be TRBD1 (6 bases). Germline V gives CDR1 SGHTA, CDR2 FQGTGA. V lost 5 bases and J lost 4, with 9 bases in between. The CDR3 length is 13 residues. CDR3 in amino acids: CASSPQGYNEQFF. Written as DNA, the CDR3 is TGTGCCAGCAGCCCACAGGGTTACAATGAGCAGTTCTTC.

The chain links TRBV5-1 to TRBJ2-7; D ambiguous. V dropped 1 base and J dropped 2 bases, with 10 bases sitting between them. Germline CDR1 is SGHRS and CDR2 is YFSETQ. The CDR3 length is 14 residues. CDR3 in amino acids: CASSLRGTTYEQYF. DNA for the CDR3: TGCGCCAGCAGCTTGCGAGGCACGACCTACGAGCAGTACTTC.

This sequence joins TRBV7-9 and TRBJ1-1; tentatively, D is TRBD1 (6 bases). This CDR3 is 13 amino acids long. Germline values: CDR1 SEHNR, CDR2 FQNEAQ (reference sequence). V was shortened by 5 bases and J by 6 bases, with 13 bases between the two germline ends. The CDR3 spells CASSLRQVSEAFF. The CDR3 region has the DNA TGTGCCAGCAGCCTAAGACAGGTTTCTGAAGCTTTCTTT. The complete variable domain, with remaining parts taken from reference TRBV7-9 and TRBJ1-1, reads DTGVSQNPRHKITKRGQNVTFRCDPISEHNRLYWYRQTLGQGPEFLTYFQNEAQLEKSRLLSDRFSAERPKGSFSTLEIQRTEQGDSAMYLCASSLRQVSEAFFGQGTRLTVV.